Presented here are 31 T cell receptor beta chains from one specimen sequenced in a study of T cell responses to AZD1222 COVID-19 vaccine. Sequencing was performed with immunoSEQ multiplex PCR; in TCRdb, only in-frame clones are kept and a portion is missing. The sample lists about 120,000 clones, 90% occurring once. Sequenced material: peripheral blood, taken on day 0 of MenACWY control vaccination. The origin of the receptors is an adult in good health.

V gene TRBV7-6 combines with J gene TRBJ1-5, with 8 nucleotides matching TRBD1. The CDR3 extends over 15 amino acids. The germline gives CDR1 SGHVS, CDR2 FNYEAQ. V gave up 5 bases and J gave up 6 bases; unmatched junction bases: 9. CDR3 DNA sequence: TGTGCCAGCAGCCCAGGGGGCTTTGATAGTCAGCCCCAGCATTTT. Translating gives CASSPGGFDSQPQHF.

The genes are TRBV7-9 and TRBJ1-1; D remains unclear. Per germline, CDR1 SEHNR and CDR2 FQNEAQ (reference sequence). The ends were cut back, 1 base at V and 5 bases at J, with 8 bases in the middle. The CDR3 runs to 13 residues. The CDR3 is CASSLGRITEAFF. Here the CDR3 DNA reads TGTGCCAGCAGCTTAGGGAGGATAACTGAAGCTTTCTTT.

The genes are TRBV3-1 (or the pseudogene TRBV3-2) and TRBJ2-5, with no clear D. The CDR3 has 12 amino acids. Germline assignment: CDR1 LGHDT and CDR2 YNNKEL (reference sequence). V was clipped by 0 bases and J by 8 bases, with 7 bases between them. The CDR3 region has the DNA TGTGCCAGCAGCCAAGACGGCTTCACCCAGTACTTC. Translated, it gives CASSQDGFTQYF.

The CDR3 loop reads CASSPQPGQAYTGELFF. The CDR3 DNA follows: TGTGCCAGCAGCCCTCAACCGGGACAGGCGTACACCGGGGAGCTGTTTTTT. The J gene is TRBJ2-2, the V gene TRBV11-2; 8 nucleotides agree with TRBD1. V shed 5 bases and J 3 bases; nucleotides not matched to a gene: 11. Per the germline V gene, CDR1 is SGHAT and CDR2 is FQNNGV. The CDR3 covers 17 residues.

V is TRBV7-2 and J is TRBJ1-3; 7 bases are a match to TRBD1. The CDR3 consists of 15 residues. The trim removed 5 bases at V and 6 bases at J, leaving 10 bases unmatched. Germline assignment: CDR1 SGHTA and CDR2 FQGNSA. The CDR3: CASSTGGTVSNTIYF. Here the CDR3 DNA reads TGTGCCAGCAGCACTGGCGGGACAGTCTCAAACACCATATATTTT. Complete variable domain (other parts from reference TRBV7-2 and TRBJ1-3): GAGVSQSPSNKVTEKGKDVELRCDPISGHTALYWYRQSLGQGLEFLIYFQGNSAPDKSGLPSDRFSAERTGGSVSTLTIQRTQQEDSAVYLCASSTGGTVSNTIYFGEGSWLTVV.

This chain joins TRBV2 and TRBJ1-5; D gene ambiguous. The germline V and J ends were trimmed by 4 bases and 2 bases, with 21 bases remaining between them. The germline V gene has CDR1 SNHLY and CDR2 FYNNEI. CDR3 length equals 18 residues. This chain's CDR3 is CASSALARPRDGNQPQHF. The CDR3 region has the DNA TGTGCCAGCAGTGCGCTGGCCAGGCCCCGAGACGGCAATCAGCCCCAGCATTTT.

The rearrangement links TRBV11-2 to TRBJ2-5, with D uncertain. Trimming removed 1 base from V and 5 bases from J, with 8 bases in between. The CDR3 runs 13 residues. The germline V gene has CDR1 SGHAT and CDR2 FQNNGV. The CDR3 loop reads CASSLGVRETQYF. The CDR3 DNA follows: TGTGCCAGCAGCTTAGGAGTCCGCGAGACCCAGTACTTC.

A single count supports this clone. The chain links TRBV6-6 to TRBJ2-5; 8 bases agree with TRBD1. CDR1 is MNHNY and CDR2 is SVGAGI in the germline V gene (reference sequence). This CDR3 has 15 amino acids. J was trimmed by 4 bases and V by 0 bases; bases with no gene match: 4. This CDR3 reads CASSYSPGTGETQYF. The CDR3 DNA follows: TGTGCCAGCAGTTACTCTCCCGGGACAGGAGAGACCCAGTACTTC.

This clone has a single count. The chain couples TRBV28 to TRBJ1-1; unclear D gene. V shed 6 bases and J shed 7 bases, with 15 bases lying between them. CDR1 is MDHEN, CDR2 SYDVKM, per germline. CDR3 length: 13 residues. Here the CDR3 DNA reads TGTGCCAGCAGCCCCGGATGGTTTGGTGAAGCTTTCTTT. Protein: CASSPGWFGEAFF. The whole variable domain, filled in from reference TRBV28 and TRBJ1-1, reads DVKVTQSSRYLVKRTGEKVFLECVQDMDHENMFWYRQDPGLGLRLIYFSYDVKMKEKGDIPEGYSVSREKKERFSLILESASTNQTSMYLCASSPGWFGEAFFGQGTRLTVV.

V is TRBV7-9 and J is TRBJ2-2, with a tentative D call TRBD2 (6 bases). V was pared by 5 bases and J by 0 bases, with 16 bases between. The CDR3 loop spans 17 amino acids. Germline lookup yields CDR1 SEHNR and CDR2 FQNEAQ (reference sequence). In nucleotides, the CDR3 is TGTGCCAGCAGCGACGTTTGGGGACTCGCGAACACCGGGGAGCTGTTTTTT. It codes for CASSDVWGLANTGELFF.

V usage is TRBV7-9 and J usage is TRBJ2-5, with D possibly TRBD1 on 5 matching bases. Germline V CDR1 and CDR2: SEHNR, FQNEAQ (reference sequence). The CDR3 has 13 residues. V was clipped by 4 bases and J by 5 bases, with 11 bases between them. The CDR3: CASSSKAGETQYF. CDR3 nucleotides: TGTGCCAGCAGCTCCAAGGCAGGGGAGACCCAGTACTTC.

This chain uses TRBV7-8 with TRBJ1-1, with 8 bases aligning to TRBD1. CDR1 and CDR2 from the germline V gene are SGHVS and FQNEAQ. The CDR3 is 17 residues long. J lost 1 base, V lost 1 base, and 8 bases had no gene match. The CDR3 protein is CASSLGRQGKRNTEAFF. For the CDR3, the DNA is TGTGCCAGCAGCTTAGGTAGACAGGGGAAGAGGAACACTGAAGCTTTCTTT. The full variable domain, completed using reference TRBV7-8 and TRBJ1-1, is GAGVSQSPRYKVAKRGQDVALRCDPISGHVSLFWYQQALGQGPEFLTYFQNEAQLDKSGLPSDRFFAERPEGSVSTLKIQRTQQEDSAVYLCASSLGRQGKRNTEAFFGQGTRLTVV.

V is TRBV18 and J is TRBJ1-5, with 9 bases fitting TRBD1. In germline, CDR1 is KGHSH, CDR2 LQKENI. The CDR3 is 17 amino acids. Trimming removed 1 base from V and 3 bases from J; junction bases left unmatched: 7. The CDR3 reads CASSPLGTGNYNQPQHF. The CDR3 nucleotides are TGTGCCAGCTCACCACTCGGGACAGGGAACTACAATCAGCCCCAGCATTTT.

A single count supports this clone. This sequence joins TRBV27 and TRBJ2-3; a weak D match, TRBD2 (6 bases). The V gene's germline CDR1 is MNHEY and CDR2 SMNVEV (reference sequence). The CDR3 is 16 residues long. V lost 2 bases and J 2 bases, leaving 14 bases between the germline ends. CDR3 coding DNA: TGTGCCAGCAGTTTACGGGGTGCGGGATTCACAGATACGCAGTATTTT. Residues: CASSLRGAGFTDTQYF.

The V gene is TRBV29-1, the J gene TRBJ2-3, with TRBD1 identical over 10 bases. V shed 7 bases, J shed 2 bases, and the junction held 6 bases outside the gene matches. The CDR3 totals 14 residues. Germline-derived CDR1 and CDR2 are SQVTM and ANQGSEA. CDR3 region: CSAEGQGFTDTQYF. The CDR3 bases are TGCAGCGCAGAGGGACAGGGGTTCACAGATACGCAGTATTTT.

The V and J genes are TRBV27 and TRBJ2-1; the D gene is possibly TRBD2 (6 bases). Germline CDR1 reads MNHEY; CDR2 reads SMNVEV (reference sequence). V was cut by 8 bases and J by 2 bases, with 10 bases left in between. The CDR3 length is 13 residues. CDR3 in amino acids: CASGGWPYNEQFF. The DNA for the CDR3 is TGTGCCAGCGGGGGGTGGCCCTACAATGAGCAGTTCTTC.

The V gene is TRBV14, the J gene TRBJ2-3, with unresolved D. The CDR3 loop spans 16 amino acids. Trimming took off 2 bases at V and 2 bases at J, with 14 bases between the two ends. Germline loops: CDR1 SGHDN, CDR2 FVKESK. The CDR3 sequence is CASSQIEWVYTDTQYF. CDR3 DNA sequence: TGTGCCAGCAGCCAAATAGAATGGGTCTACACAGATACGCAGTATTTT.

This clone was detected once. In nucleotides, the CDR3 is TGTGCCAGCGGAAGACAGGGAATCGTCTATGGCTACACCTTC. It encodes CASGRQGIVYGYTF. The chain is built from TRBV27 and TRBJ1-2; the match to TRBD1 covers 7 bases. Germline-derived CDR1 and CDR2 are MNHEY and SMNVEV (reference sequence). The V segment lost 8 bases and the J segment 4 bases; nucleotides outside the gene matches: 10. This CDR3 has 14 amino acids.

The chain uses TRBV19 and TRBJ1-1; D may be TRBD1 (6 bases). V lost 7 bases and J lost 4, with 22 bases in between. The germline V gene has CDR1 LNHDA and CDR2 SQIVND (reference sequence). The CDR3 has 16 residues. CDR3 residues: CASTHQGKESGTEAFF. The CDR3 DNA is TGTGCCAGTACTCATCAGGGGAAGGAGTCCGGCACTGAAGCTTTCTTT.

The chain carries TRBV6-2 or TRBV6-3 and TRBJ2-1; D is perhaps TRBD1 or TRBD2 (5 bases each). The V gene's germline CDR1 is MNHEY and CDR2 SVGEGT. Trimming removed 2 bases from V and 8 bases from J, with 16 bases in between. This CDR3 contains 15 residues. The CDR3 is CASSYPLGLGDEQFF. The CDR3 region has the DNA TGTGCCAGCAGTTACCCCTTGGGCTTGGGGGATGAGCAGTTCTTC.

The rearrangement uses TRBV2 and TRBJ2-5; 7 bases fit TRBD1. Germline values: CDR1 SNHLY, CDR2 FYNNEI. Trimming at V came to 7 bases and at J to 2 bases, leaving 4 bases not matched to a gene. The CDR3 totals 13 residues. The CDR3 DNA is TGTGCCAGCAATGGACAGGCACAAGAGACCCAGTACTTC. Translation gives CASNGQAQETQYF.

The genes are TRBV6-5 and TRBJ2-5; TRBD1 matches 7 bases. With V trimmed by 8 bases and J by 1 base, 10 bases remained unmatched. The CDR3 covers 15 residues. Germline CDR1 and CDR2: MNHEY and SVGAGI. The CDR3 coding sequence is TGTGCCAGCGGCCGGGACAGCGTATTCCAAGAGACCCAGTACTTC. This encodes CASGRDSVFQETQYF.

This clone was seen only a few times. V and J are TRBV2 and TRBJ2-7; the D gene is possibly TRBD1 (6 bases). CDR1 is SNHLY, CDR2 FYNNEI, per germline. The CDR3 covers 14 residues. The V gene lost 8 bases and the J gene lost 5 bases, with 19 bases spanning the gap. CDR3 DNA sequence: TGTGCCAGCCGGAGCGGACAGACCTGGCACGAGCAGTACTTC. Protein product: CASRSGQTWHEQYF.

Here the CDR3 DNA reads TGTGCCAGCAACCCGGCAGGGGGCGCAATCTACGAGCAGTACTTC. Its translation is CASNPAGGAIYEQYF. This chain joins TRBV6-2 or TRBV6-3 and TRBJ2-7; the match to TRBD1 covers 8 bases. The CDR3 sequence is 15 residues long. Germline V gives CDR1 MNHEY, CDR2 SVGEGT. V was pared by 7 bases and J by 3 bases, with 11 bases of the junction left unmatched.

The chain uses TRBV13 and TRBJ1-1; no clear D gene. Germline CDR1 PRHDT, CDR2 FYEKMQ (reference sequence). V shed 6 bases and J shed 0 bases, with 14 bases lying between them. The CDR3 length is 15 residues. For the CDR3, the DNA is TGTGCCAGCAGTCAACGGACGGCTTTGAACACTGAAGCTTTCTTT. This encodes CASSQRTALNTEAFF.

This chain uses TRBV5-1 with TRBJ1-5, with 8 bases identical to TRBD1. Germline CDR1 reads SGHRS; CDR2 reads YFSETQ. The CDR3 is 16 amino acids. V lost 2 bases to trimming and J lost 3 bases; unmatched junction nucleotides: 7. The DNA of the CDR3 is TGCGCCAGCAGCTTAACCGGGACAGGTTCCAATCAGCCCCAGCATTTT. Translation gives CASSLTGTGSNQPQHF.

The chain combines TRBV7-2 with TRBJ2-3; the match to TRBD2 covers 9 bases. This CDR3 has 16 residues. After removal of 2 bases from V and 1 base from J, the junction contained 4 bases not matched to a gene. Germline assignment: CDR1 SGHTA and CDR2 FQGNSA. The CDR3 here is CASSLQAGGRTDTQYF. CDR3 nucleotide sequence: TGTGCCAGCAGCTTACAAGCGGGGGGCCGCACAGATACGCAGTATTTT.

This clone was found a few times. This chain links TRBV7-8 with TRBJ2-2, with 7 positions matching TRBD1. V lost 1 base and J lost 6; bases outside the gene matches: 8. CDR3 length equals 16 residues. Per the germline V gene, CDR1 is SGHVS and CDR2 is FQNEAQ. CDR3 amino acids: CASSLVIGGWAGELFF. CDR3 bases: TGTGCCAGCAGCTTAGTAATAGGGGGCTGGGCCGGGGAGCTGTTTTTT. Variable domain in full (rest from reference TRBV7-8 and TRBJ2-2): GAGVSQSPRYKVAKRGQDVALRCDPISGHVSLFWYQQALGQGPEFLTYFQNEAQLDKSGLPSDRFFAERPEGSVSTLKIQRTQQEDSAVYLCASSLVIGGWAGELFFGEGSRLTVL.

V is TRBV18 and J is TRBJ1-1, with a tentative D call TRBD1 (5 bases). The V and J ends lost 6 bases and 3 bases respectively, with 14 bases between them. In germline, CDR1 is KGHSH, CDR2 LQKENI. The CDR3 totals 14 residues. The CDR3 DNA follows: TGTGCCAGCTCGCCGATAATCAGGGACACTGAAGCTTTCTTT. Translation: CASSPIIRDTEAFF.

The V gene is TRBV19, the J gene TRBJ1-5; 8 bases line up with TRBD1. Trimming took 0 bases from V and 7 from J; bases not matched to a gene: 5. The CDR3 consists of 15 residues. Looked up from germline, CDR1 is LNHDA and CDR2 is SQIVND (reference sequence). The CDR3 DNA sequence: TGTGCCAGTAGTATAGATTTAACAGGGGGGCAGCCCCAGCATTTT. Protein: CASSIDLTGGQPQHF.

On this clone: One junction end does not reproduce the germline sequence, and a read error may be involved. This chain links TRBV2 with TRBJ1-1; weak D call: TRBD1 (6 bases). CDR1 is SNHLY and CDR2 is FYNNEI in the germline V gene. CDR3 length equals 14 residues. The chain's CDR3 is CASIEQGGNTEAFF. The CDR3 nucleotides are TGTGCCAGCATTGAACAGGGTGGGAACACTGAAGCTTTCTTT.